This T cell receptor beta chain came from a study of cytomegalovirus exposure and HLA in healthy donors. Per the germline V gene, CDR1 is SGDLS and CDR2 is YYNGEE. The germline V and J ends were trimmed by 3 bases and 8 bases, with 15 bases remaining between them. CDR3 size: 15 residues. 60 Vbeta and 13 Jbeta primers were used in PCR. Using immunoSEQ multiplex PCR, the repertoire was profiled, and TCRdb retains in-frame clones only, with some absent. The sample has 100,000 to 150,000 clones; 74% are singletons. The receptor's source is a woman in her forties or fifties in good health and CMV-seropositive. This chain joins TRBV9 and TRBJ1-6; possible D gene TRBD1, 6 bases. The sample consisted of PBMCs. The CDR3 DNA reads TGTGCCAGCAGCGCCCCCGGGGGGCAGTATTCACCCCTCCACTTT. Translation: CASSAPGGQYSPLHF.